This TCR beta chain originates from a study of T cells in Graves' hyperthyroidism and ophthalmopathy. Study-wide results and limits: Researchers report that a 13 V-J model separated ophthalmopathy from stable hyperthyroidism. Blood also carried most thyroid clonotypes expanded above 0.001.

For the diagnoses, clinical symptoms, serum thyroxine and TRAb, thyroid ultrasound and orbital computed tomography were used. The CDR3 is 14 amino acids. Per germline, CDR1 ENHRY and CDR2 SYGVKD. Trimming stripped 10 bases from V and 4 bases from J, with 19 bases between. TCR beta CDR3 sequences were amplified from RNA transcripts. Primed by the HTBI set, a first-round RT-PCR was run on the TCR CDR3. Via MiXCR, TCRdb re-called the multiplex PCR reads, giving one row per CDR3 protein. The sample contains a few hundred thousand distinct CDR3 sequences, about an eighth of which appear only once. In this sample, this clonotype turned up a few times. Its antigen remains unidentified.

J is TRBJ1-1 and V is TRBV10-3, with D possibly being TRBD1 (6 bases). What was sequenced was blood. The receptor was derived from a woman in her late teens or twenties with Graves' hyperthyroidism. The CDR3 loop is CATTAGDLSTEAFF. CDR3 sequence (DNA): TGTGCCACCACCGCAGGGGACTTGAGCACTGAAGCTTTCTTT.